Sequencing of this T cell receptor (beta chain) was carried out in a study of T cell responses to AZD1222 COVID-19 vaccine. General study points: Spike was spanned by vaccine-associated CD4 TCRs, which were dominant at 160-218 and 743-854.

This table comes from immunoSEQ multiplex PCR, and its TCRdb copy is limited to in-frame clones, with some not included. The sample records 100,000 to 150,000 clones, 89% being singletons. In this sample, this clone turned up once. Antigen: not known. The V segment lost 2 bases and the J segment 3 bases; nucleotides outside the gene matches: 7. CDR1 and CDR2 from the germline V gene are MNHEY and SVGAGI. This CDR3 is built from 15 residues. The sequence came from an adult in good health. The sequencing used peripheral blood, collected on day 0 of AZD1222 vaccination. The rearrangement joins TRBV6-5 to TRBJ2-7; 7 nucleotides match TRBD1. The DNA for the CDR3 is TGTGCCAGCAGTTACGATCAGGGGGTTAGCTACGAGCAGTACTTC. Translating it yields CASSYDQGVSYEQYF.